The following is a T cell receptor (beta chain) sequence with its context. This sample was taken from a study of CD8+ T cells in alopecia areata. RNA, once extracted, was reverse transcribed into cDNA for use as the sequencing template. Using immunoSEQ multiplex PCR, the repertoire was profiled, and TCRdb retains in-frame clones only, with some absent. The table lists about 180,000 clones, 50% to 70% of them singletons. From alopecia areata patients, lesional scalp punch biopsies and peripheral blood were collected. The length of the CDR3 is 13 residues. Germline CDR1 and CDR2: SQVTM and ANQGSEA. V was pared by 3 bases and J by 1 base, with 3 bases of the junction left unmatched.

The source material was CD4+ T cells sorted from blood, sampled at week 0. The genes are TRBV29-1 and TRBJ2-7; 7 bases agree with TRBD1. This TCR was sampled from a human donor with alopecia areata. Written as DNA, the CDR3 is TGCAGCGTTGAGGACAGGCAGTCCTACGAGCAGTACTTC. This sequence encodes CSVEDRQSYEQYF.